Sequencing of this TCR beta chain was carried out in a study of T-cell reconstitution after alpha-beta-depleted transplantation in children (dated by TCRdb to between 2015 and 2016). Looking at the study overall: The study quantitatively tracked T-cell immune reconstitution after TCRalphabeta/CD19-depleted allogeneic hematopoietic cell transplantation in children using TCR repertoire profiling.

The library was built by means of PCR. Sequencing took place on an Illumina HiSeq 2500. TCR libraries were prepared with molecular barcoding, using unique molecular identifiers to normalize TCRbeta repertoire quantification. The raw public reads went through TCRdb reprocessing: fastp at Q25, MiXCR clone calling, in-frame beta chains kept. Entries are consolidated by CDR3 protein sequence, retaining the most common genes and DNA. This sample is represented by around 270,000 distinct CDR3 sequences; just over 7.5% of them were singletons. In total, the top ten clones hold 9.1% of the sample. CDR1 SGHTA and CDR2 FQGTGA are derived from the germline V gene. The junction shows trimming of 6 bases on V and 3 bases on J, plus 14 bases between the germline ends. The CDR3 runs 14 residues from the cysteine to the phenylalanine. The entry retains the CDR3 DNA only, 42 bases that are in frame from base 1. Per the publication, the treatment or condition label means: allogeneic hematopoietic cell transplantation with graft depleted of TCRalphabeta T cells and CD19 B cells. The transplant recipients were children given TCRalphabeta/CD19-depleted allogeneic hematopoietic cell grafts.

There are a few counts of this clonotype. Its antigen specificity is not known. No base quality information exists; no much larger clone differs at one position. Broader findings and caveats from the paper: Apparently early alphabetaT-cell count recovery about two months after transplant reportedly relied on only several hundred rapidly expanded clones derived from non-depleted graft cells. Over the following months the frequencies of hyperexpanded clones went down, and after one year T-cell counts and TCRbeta diversity were mostly credited to newly produced T cells. In some patients, the high TCRbeta diversity seen at day 60 was put down to recipient T cells and intrathymic progenitors that had survived conditioning.

The TCR comes from a female patient younger than 10 who had a stem cell transplant for Fanconi anemia, so the T cells may come from the graft donor. The sequence links TRBV7-3 to TRBJ1-1; TRBD1 is a possible D gene, resting on 5 matching bases. Sequencing used peripheral blood, obtained 360 days after TCRalphabeta/CD19-depleted stem cell transplant. CDR3 region: CASRLDGAYTEAFF. The bases are TGTGCCAGCAGGCTTGATGGGGCTTACACTGAAGCTTTCTTT.